This T cell receptor beta chain was sequenced in a study of blood T cells in healthy people across ages. This clonotype was recorded at least ten times. Its target is not known. The authors ran a second PCR of about 6 to 11 cycles using a sample-barcoded 5' primer and a J-beta primer mix. A 12-random-nucleotide template-switch adaptor tagged each cDNA molecule. In TCRdb, the 5' RACE reads were re-called with MiXCR into one record per CDR3 protein. Among 600,000 or so distinct CDR3 sequences listed, approximately 30% were seen once. Each donor supplied roughly 10 milliliters of peripheral blood. Findings and limits, study-wide: Investigators viewed diversity estimates from one million T cells as underestimates, the study reported. Per million T cells, TCR beta diversity dropped roughly linearly as age increased.

The germline V and J ends were trimmed by 4 bases and 7 bases, with 17 bases remaining between them. Germline V CDR1 and CDR2: MNHNY, SVGAGI (reference sequence). The CDR3 totals 15 residues. The TCR comes from a woman of 80 years or more in good health. The gene calls are TRBV6-6 and TRBJ1-5; D is unclear. Sequences were obtained from blood. The CDR3 DNA reads as TGTGCCAGCAGTTCGGGGTCTAAGGGTGGACAGCCCCAGCATTTT. Translating it yields CASSSGSKGGQPQHF.